This T cell receptor (beta chain) emerged from a study of blood T cell repertoires in COVID-19. Study as a whole: Whether acute or convalescent, the COVID-19 samples came from the United States, Italy and Spain. In each case, the material was cDNA or gDNA derived from T cells, B-cell-depleted T cells, or PBMCs.

In the original workflow: Amplification of reference gene primers provided the estimated nucleated cell counts. Only in-frame clones appear in the TCRdb table, and some are missing; sequencing was by immunoSEQ multiplex PCR. V, J and clone size are those of that table, while D and trimming were read from the DNA. This sample has around 27,000 clones, with around 87% found just once. V lost 10 bases, J lost 1 base, and 16 bases lay in between. Germline V CDR1 and CDR2: MNHEY, SMNVEV (reference sequence). The CDR3 sequence is 14 residues long. The rearrangement uses TRBV27 and TRBJ1-1; D is unresolved. The sequence was obtained from a man aged 60 to 69 with acute or convalescent COVID-19. The sample comprised peripheral blood. CDR3 region: CATSSGRWNTEAFF. In DNA, the CDR3 is TGTGCCACCTCCTCGGGGAGATGGAACACTGAAGCTTTCTTT.